The clone carrying this T cell receptor (beta chain) appeared once. Its antigen is as yet unknown. The repertoire was sequenced with immunoSEQ multiplex PCR; TCRdb's copy has only in-frame clones and lacks some. Seen here are about 73,000 clones, 60% to 85% observed once, and the top ten hold 8% to 11%. This sample was taken from a study of vaccination effects on CD4 cells after COVID-19. Viral peptide pools were used in the ViraFEST assay to expand antigen-specific CD4+ T cells, and sequencing came afterward. Culture proceeded for approximately 10 days, and CD4+ T cells were then isolated. Having tested negative for nucleocapsid antibodies, the vaccine recipients showed no prior SARS-CoV-2 infection. The source was CD4+ T cells from PBMCs cultured with SARS-CoV-2 spike peptides, collected before COVID-19 vaccination. The TCR comes from a human donor who received a COVID-19 vaccine.

DNA for the CDR3: TGTGCCAGCGGGTCCCAGGGGGCAATCGAGACCCAGTACTTC. It specifies CASGSQGAIETQYF. The rearrangement joins TRBV5-8 to TRBJ2-5; 8 bases map to TRBD1. Germline V CDR1 and CDR2: SGHTS, YDEGEE. V lost 7 bases, J lost 5 bases, and 10 bases stayed unmatched. CDR3 length: 14 amino acids.